The 10 T cell receptor beta chains reported below all come from one sample, sequenced in a study of identical twins. TCRdb fed the 5' RACE reads into MiXCR, producing one record per CDR3 protein. This table has fewer than 550,000 distinct CDR3 sequences, 14% appearing once. This sample was shared with a second study, whose subject was yellow fever vaccine responses in identical twins.

The sample taken for sequencing was CD4+ T cells sorted from blood. The receptors were sampled from a woman aged 18-30 years in good health.

The sample holds a few counts of this clonotype. An end of the junction differs from the germline gene, which may be a read error. This chain joins TRBV5-1 and TRBJ2-6; D remains unclear. Germline assignment: CDR1 SGHRS and CDR2 YFSETQ. This CDR3 is built from 14 residues. The CDR3 loop reads CASRLGSGANVLTF. The CDR3 DNA sequence: TGCGCCAGCAGGTTGGGCTCTGGGGCCAACGTCCTGACTTTC.

The CDR3 region has the DNA TGCAGTGCTCCACAACAGGGATATTACGAGCAGTACTTC. Translated, it gives CSAPQQGYYEQYF. This sequence joins TRBV20-1 and TRBJ2-7, with TRBD1 as a possible D gene (6 bases). The CDR3 has 13 amino acids. The V gene's germline CDR1 is DFQATT and CDR2 SNEGSKA (reference sequence). Trimming left V 5 bases short and J 4 bases short, with 15 bases between.

This clonotype was observed once. The chain recombines TRBV5-1 with TRBJ2-3; possibly TRBD1 for D (5 bases). Trimming shortened V by 3 bases and J by 4 bases, and 18 bases separated the two germline ends. Germline CDR1 SGHRS, CDR2 YFSETQ. The CDR3 totals 16 residues. This chain's CDR3 is CASSSTSGWGSDTQYF. The CDR3 DNA sequence: TGCGCCAGCAGCTCCACCTCAGGGTGGGGCTCAGATACGCAGTATTTT.

CDR3 sequence: CASSPTIRTSGHEQYF. Written as DNA, the CDR3 is TGTGCCAGCTCACCAACAATACGGACTAGCGGGCACGAGCAGTACTTC. This rearrangement joins TRBV18 to TRBJ2-7; 11 bases are a match to TRBD2. V lost 2 bases to trimming and J lost 5 bases; unmatched junction nucleotides: 8. Germline loops: CDR1 KGHSH, CDR2 LQKENI. The CDR3 consists of 16 residues.

The chain employs TRBV3-1 and TRBJ1-1; D may be TRBD1 (5 bases). The germline V gene has CDR1 LGHDT and CDR2 YNNKEL (reference sequence). There are 11 residues in the CDR3. V lost 1 base and J 11 bases, leaving 8 bases between the germline ends. The CDR3 nucleotides read TGTGCCAGCAGCCAAGCGGGACGGGCTTTCTTT. Translation: CASSQAGRAFF.

In this sample, this clonotype turned up a few times. The V and J genes are TRBV15 and TRBJ2-7; maybe TRBD1 (5 bases). Germline V gene sequence: CDR1 LNHNV, CDR2 YYDKDF (reference sequence). Deletions cut 5 bases from V and 4 bases from J, with 24 bases between. This CDR3 is built from 17 residues. The CDR3 DNA follows: TGTGCCACCAGCGAGTCAACCCGCCCCTACAGGTCTTACGAGCAGTACTTC. Residues: CATSESTRPYRSYEQYF.

The chain combines TRBV5-1 with TRBJ2-5; 11 positions match TRBD2. This CDR3 region has 16 residues. Germline V gene data show CDR1 as SGHRS and CDR2 as YFSETQ. J gave up 5 bases and V 4 bases, and 10 bases lay outside the gene matches. The CDR3: CASSPRVAGGAETQYF. Written as DNA, the CDR3 is TGCGCCAGCAGCCCGAGGGTAGCGGGAGGGGCGGAGACCCAGTACTTC.

The chain combines TRBV7-9 with TRBJ1-4; 7 positions match TRBD1. The germline gives CDR1 SEHNR, CDR2 FQNEAQ (reference sequence). The CDR3 is 15 amino acids. V dropped 7 bases and J dropped 5; count of bases not matched to a gene: 10. As DNA, the CDR3 is TGTGCCAGCACCGGCCGGGACAGTAACAATGAAAAACTGTTTTTT. Residues: CASTGRDSNNEKLFF.

Many counts were recorded for this clonotype. The rearrangement joins TRBV19 to TRBJ2-3; D is perhaps TRBD2 (6 bases). The V gene's germline CDR1 is LNHDA and CDR2 SQIVND (reference sequence). The CDR3 is 14 residues long. V was trimmed by 3 bases and J by 2 bases, leaving 9 bases between them. The DNA for the CDR3 is TGTGCCAGTAGTATCAGGGAGGCCACAGATACGCAGTATTTT. Amino acids: CASSIREATDTQYF.

The chain uses TRBV12-3 or TRBV12-4 and TRBJ1-6; D remains unclear. The CDR3 sequence is 13 residues long. V lost 6 bases and J lost 8, with 11 bases in between. CDR3 DNA sequence: TGTGCCAGCAGGTCCGGGCCCCATTCACCCCTCCACTTT. Its translation: CASRSGPHSPLHF.